Many counts were recorded for the clone carrying this T cell receptor beta chain. Its matching antigen is unknown. A roughly 9.3 ml volume of fresh peripheral blood provided the PBMCs. V shed 0 bases and J shed 2 bases, with 4 bases lying between them. This CDR3 region has 13 residues. Germline CDR1 and CDR2: MNHNS and SASEGT. This sample was taken from a study of T cells in Graves' hyperthyroidism and ophthalmopathy. Whole-study findings and limits: Most thyroid clonotypes expanded above 0.001 were also detected in blood. A 13 V-J signature model discriminated ophthalmopathy versus stable hyperthyroidism.

Amplified TCR beta CDR3 regions came from RNA transcripts. TCR CDR3 regions were first amplified by RT-PCR with HTBI primers. A single record per CDR3 protein comes from TCRdb applying MiXCR to the multiplex PCR reads. The sample has roughly 380,000 distinct CDR3 sequences, approximately 20% seen once; the top ten hold around 3.4%. The material sequenced was blood. The receptor was derived from a young woman with Graves' hyperthyroidism. This chain links TRBV6-1 with TRBJ1-1, with D unclear. CDR3 sequence reads: CASSEARNTEAFF. The CDR3 bases are TGTGCCAGCAGTGAAGCCAGAAACACTGAAGCTTTCTTT.